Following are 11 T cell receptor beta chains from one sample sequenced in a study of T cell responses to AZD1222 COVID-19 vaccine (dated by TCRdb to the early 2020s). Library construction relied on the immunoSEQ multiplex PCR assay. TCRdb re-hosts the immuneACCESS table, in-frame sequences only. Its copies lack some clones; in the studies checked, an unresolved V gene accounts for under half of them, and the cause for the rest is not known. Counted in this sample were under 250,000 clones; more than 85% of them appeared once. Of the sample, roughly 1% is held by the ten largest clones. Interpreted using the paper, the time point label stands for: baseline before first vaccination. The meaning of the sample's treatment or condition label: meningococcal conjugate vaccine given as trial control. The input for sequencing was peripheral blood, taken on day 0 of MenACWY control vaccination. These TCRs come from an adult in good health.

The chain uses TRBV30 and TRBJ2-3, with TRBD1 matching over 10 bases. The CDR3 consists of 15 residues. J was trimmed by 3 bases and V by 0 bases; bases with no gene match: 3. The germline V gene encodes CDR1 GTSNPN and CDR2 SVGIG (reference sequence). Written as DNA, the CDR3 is TGTGCCTGGAGTGTTCGGACAGGGGGGACAGATACGCAGTATTTT. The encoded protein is CAWSVRTGGTDTQYF.

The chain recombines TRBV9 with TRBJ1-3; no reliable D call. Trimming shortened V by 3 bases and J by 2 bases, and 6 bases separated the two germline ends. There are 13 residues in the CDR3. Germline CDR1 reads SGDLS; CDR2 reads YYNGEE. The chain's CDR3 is CASSATPGNTIYF. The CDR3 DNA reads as TGTGCCAGCAGCGCCACCCCTGGAAACACCATATATTTT.

As DNA, the CDR3 is TGTGCCAGCAGCTTGCCGCCTGAGACCCAGTACTTC. Amino acids: CASSLPPETQYF. The J gene is TRBJ2-5, the V gene TRBV5-8; D is undetermined. CDR1 is SGHTS and CDR2 is YDEGEE in the germline V gene. Trimming pared 1 base from V and 5 bases from J, leaving 6 bases between. The CDR3 is 12 residues long.

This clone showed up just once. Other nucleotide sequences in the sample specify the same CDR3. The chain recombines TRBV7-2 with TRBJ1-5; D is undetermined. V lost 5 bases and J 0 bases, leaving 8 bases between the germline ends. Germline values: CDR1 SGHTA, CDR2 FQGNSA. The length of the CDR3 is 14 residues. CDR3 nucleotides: TGTGCCAGCAGCCATTCCGGTAGCAATCAGCCCCAGCATTTT. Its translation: CASSHSGSNQPQHF.

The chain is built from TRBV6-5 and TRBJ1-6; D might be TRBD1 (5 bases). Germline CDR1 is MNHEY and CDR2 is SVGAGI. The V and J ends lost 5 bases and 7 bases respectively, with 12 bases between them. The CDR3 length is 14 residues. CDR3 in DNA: TGTGCCAGCAGTCTCGGCCGGACAAATTCACCCCTCCACTTT. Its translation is CASSLGRTNSPLHF.

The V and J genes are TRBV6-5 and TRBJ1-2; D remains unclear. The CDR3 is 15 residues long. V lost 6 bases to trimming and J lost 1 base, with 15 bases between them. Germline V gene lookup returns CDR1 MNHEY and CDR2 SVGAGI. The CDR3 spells CASRTFDTINYGYTF. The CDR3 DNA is TGTGCCAGCAGGACTTTCGACACTATTAACTATGGCTACACCTTC.

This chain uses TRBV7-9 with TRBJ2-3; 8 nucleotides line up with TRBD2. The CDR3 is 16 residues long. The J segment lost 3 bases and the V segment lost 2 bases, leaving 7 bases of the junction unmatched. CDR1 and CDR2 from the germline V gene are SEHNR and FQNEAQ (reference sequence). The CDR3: CASSLRSGGGTDTQYF. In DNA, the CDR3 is TGTGCCAGCAGCTTAAGGAGCGGGGGAGGGACAGATACGCAGTATTTT.

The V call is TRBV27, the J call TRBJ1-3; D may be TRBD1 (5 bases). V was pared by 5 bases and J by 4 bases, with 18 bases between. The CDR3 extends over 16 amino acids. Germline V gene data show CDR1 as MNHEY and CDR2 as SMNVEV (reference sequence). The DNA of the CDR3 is TGTGCCAGCAGTCCGGGTCAAGCGGGGCCAGGAAACACCATATATTTT. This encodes CASSPGQAGPGNTIYF.

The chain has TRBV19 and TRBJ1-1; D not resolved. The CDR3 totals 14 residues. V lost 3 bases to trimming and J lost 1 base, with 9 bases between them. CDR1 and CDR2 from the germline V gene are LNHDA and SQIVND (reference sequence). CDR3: CASSIGGSNTEAFF. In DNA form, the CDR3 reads TGTGCCAGTAGTATCGGAGGATCGAACACTGAAGCTTTCTTT.

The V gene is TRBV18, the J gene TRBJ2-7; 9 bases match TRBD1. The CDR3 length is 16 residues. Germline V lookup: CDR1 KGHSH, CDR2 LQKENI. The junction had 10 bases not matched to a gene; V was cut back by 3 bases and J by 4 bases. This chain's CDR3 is CASSPPGQGVYYEQYF. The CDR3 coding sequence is TGTGCCAGCTCACCGCCGGGACAGGGAGTGTATTACGAGCAGTACTTC.

As DNA, the CDR3 is TGTGCCAGCAGCTTAGCGGTGGGACAGGGAAGAACCCAGTACTTC. Amino acids: CASSLAVGQGRTQYF. The chain combines TRBV7-2 with TRBJ2-5, with 9 bases lining up with TRBD1. Germline V gene sequence: CDR1 SGHTA, CDR2 FQGNSA. CDR3 length: 15 residues. The V and J ends lost 0 bases and 8 bases, in that order; junction bases with no gene match: 7.